This T cell receptor (beta chain) was captured in a study of blood T cell repertoires in COVID-19 (dated by TCRdb to 2019 to 2021). Context from the whole study: The collaborator samples originated in the United States, Italy and Spain and spanned the acute and convalescent phases of COVID-19. Where available, HLA class I and class II types were obtained from metadata supplied by the sample provider rather than from assay-based typing. The prospective study material was composed of cDNA or gDNA derived from T cells, B-cell-depleted T cells, or PBMCs. The dataset comprised deeply sampled blood TCRbeta repertoires from subjects exposed to, actively infected with, or recovered from COVID-19. Nearly every sample came with metadata listing a de-identified subject ID, COVID-19 status, age in years and sex. The repertoires were released in a freely available public database meant as a resource for research on the immune response to SARS-CoV-2. The samples were drawn from the first 160 participants of the ongoing ImmuneRACE study and from over a thousand subjects provided by 6 global collaborators. The paper's findings and limits, for the study overall: Clinical and demographic metadata were provided uncurated, with the amount varying by source and participant.

TCRbeta CDR3 regions were amplified from genomic DNA by means of the immunoSEQ Assay, a bias-controlled multiplex PCR. Regarding the original processing steps: The number of nucleated cells in each sample was estimated from the amplification of reference gene primers within the assay. Sequence reads were collapsed and filtered to measure the absolute abundance of every unique TCRbeta CDR3 rearrangement. For each sample, productive Simpson clonality was calculated as the square root of Simpson's diversity index across productive rearrangements. In its TCRdb copy, this immuneACCESS table keeps in-frame sequences only and misses some clones. Where compared with another copy, unresolved V genes explain less than half of these, and the others have no known cause. From that table come the V and J calls and clone size; the DNA was used to work out D and trimming. Counted in this sample were about 60,000 clones; around nine tenths of them appeared once. The ten largest clones capture over 4% of the sample.

From its cysteine to its phenylalanine, the CDR3 spans 15 amino acids. The sequence is cut down to CDR3 DNA, 45 bases in frame from base 1. Trimming takes 0 bases from V and 8 bases from J, and the germline ends sit 17 bases apart. CDR1 and CDR2 are read off the germline V gene as SGHRS and YFSETQ. The collaborating institutions used their own protocols to collect whole blood in K2EDTA tubes. Collaborator samples were shipped for TCRbeta analysis as frozen whole blood, isolated PBMCs, or DNA extracted from either sample type. Worth noting for this clone: Its specific antigen is unknown. The sample holds no much larger clone one base away, and base qualities are not on file.

This sequence originates from a man aged 55 to 70 with acute or convalescent COVID-19. Recombination joined TRBV5-1 with TRBJ1-2; the D region possibly corresponds to TRBD1 (5 bases align). The specimen sequenced was peripheral blood. The nucleotides read TGCGCCAGCAGCTTGGAAGTCGGGACTCCCTACGGCTACACCTTC. Its translation is CASSLEVGTPYGYTF.